Sequencing of this T cell receptor (beta chain) was carried out in a study of blood T cell repertoires in COVID-19. About the study: The United States, Italy and Spain supplied acute and convalescent COVID-19 samples. The analysed material was cDNA or gDNA that came from T cells, B-cell-depleted T cells, or PBMCs.

As handled by the study authors: Nucleated cell number was recorded as an estimate derived from reference gene primer amplification. The assay was immunoSEQ multiplex PCR, and TCRdb's table has in-frame clones only and misses some. V, J and clone size were drawn from that table, and D and trimming were deduced from the DNA. The table shows more than 150,000 clones, with roughly nine tenths occurring only once. The CDR3 has 16 amino acids. The germline V gene encodes CDR1 SGDLS and CDR2 YYNGEE. Trimming took 4 bases from V and 0 from J, leaving 14 bases between them. The sample comprised peripheral blood. The rearrangement links TRBV9 to TRBJ2-1; D gene uncertain. The clonotype comes from a man between 65 and 85 years old with active or convalescent COVID-19. The CDR3 DNA reads as TGTGCCAGCAGCAGACACATTTTGAGCTCCTACAATGAGCAGTTCTTC. Residues: CASSRHILSSYNEQFF.